This note documents a single T cell receptor (beta chain) sequence. As processed by the authors: Reference gene primers were amplified, and this amplification served to estimate nucleated cell counts. Profiling relied on immunoSEQ multiplex PCR, and the TCRdb table lists in-frame clones only, not all of them. V, J and clone size reflect that table, while D and trimming were determined from the DNA. The sample shows 200,000 to 300,000 clones, about 87% of them seen only once. These data are taken from a study of blood T cell repertoires in COVID-19. Overall study context: Acute-phase and convalescent COVID-19 samples originated in the United States, Italy and Spain. In each case, the material was cDNA or gDNA derived from T cells, B-cell-depleted T cells, or PBMCs.

The source is a middle-aged woman who had recovered from COVID-19. The sequenced sample was peripheral blood.

The CDR3, as DNA: TGTGCCAGCAGCCAAGAACGGGGATCCTATAATTCACCCCTCCACTTT. It yields the protein CASSQERGSYNSPLHF. This chain connects TRBV3-1 (or the pseudogene TRBV3-2) to TRBJ1-6; D is unresolved. V lost 0 bases to trimming and J lost 1 base, with 7 bases between them. Germline CDR1 is LGHDT and CDR2 is YNNKEL (reference sequence). The CDR3 spans 16 residues.